These T cell receptor beta chains were read from a single sample in a study of shared clonotypes between healthy human individuals. Here immunoSEQ multiplex PCR was the method, and the copy in TCRdb shows in-frame clones only, minus some. Here the sample spans millions of clones, about 92% being singletons. Sequenced input: naive CD8+ T cells from PBMCs. The receptor set was obtained from a man aged 18 to 30 in good health. Some clones in this sample may be carry-over from other donors' samples. CDR3s include the opening cysteine and the closing phenylalanine or tryptophan. D genes are given only for firm matches. Expanded clones get a size class; other rows say once, few or many, or leave the size out.

clone size: .
D gene: TRBD1
V gene: TRBV7-8
J gene: TRBJ2-7
CDR3 protein: CASRHDRGEQYF
CDR3 DNA: TGTGCCAGCAGACACGACAGGGGCGAGCAGTACTTC

clone size: .
D gene: .
V gene: TRBV18
J gene: TRBJ2-1
CDR3 protein: CASSPERYNEQFF
CDR3 DNA: TGTGCCAGCTCACCGGAGCGGTACAATGAGCAGTTCTTC

clone size: .
D gene: .
V gene: TRBV29-1
J gene: TRBJ2-1
CDR3 protein: CSVLAPNEQFF
CDR3 DNA: TGCAGCGTTTTAGCCCCCAATGAGCAGTTCTTC

clone size: .
D gene: TRBD2
V gene: TRBV10-1
J gene: TRBJ2-3
CDR3 protein: CASSDTSGTRDTQYF
CDR3 DNA: TGCGCCAGCAGTGACACCTCCGGGACTAGGGATACGCAGTATTTT

clone size: once
D gene: TRBD1
V gene: TRBV11-2
J gene: TRBJ2-4
CDR3 protein: CASSSQTGWELAKNIQYF
CDR3 DNA: TGTGCCAGCAGCTCCCAGACAGGGTGGGAACTAGCCAAAAACATTCAGTACTTC

clone size: .
D gene: TRBD1
V gene: TRBV6-5
J gene: TRBJ2-7
CDR3 protein: CASSYGTGPYEQYF
CDR3 DNA: TGTGCCAGCAGTTACGGGACAGGCCCCTACGAGCAGTACTTC

clone size: .
D gene: .
V gene: TRBV5-1
J gene: TRBJ2-5
CDR3 protein: CASSPMMGGETQYF
CDR3 DNA: TGCGCCAGCAGCCCCATGATGGGTGGAGAGACCCAGTACTTC

clone size: .
D gene: .
V gene: TRBV29-1
J gene: TRBJ2-1
CDR3 protein: CSPRSYNEQFF
CDR3 DNA: TGCAGCCCCAGGTCCTACAATGAGCAGTTCTTC

clone size: .
D gene: .
V gene: TRBV28
J gene: TRBJ1-5
CDR3 protein: CASRALLTGFLNQPQHF
CDR3 DNA: TGTGCCAGCAGAGCGCTCCTGACAGGATTCCTTAATCAGCCCCAGCATTTT

clone size: .
D gene: TRBD2
V gene: TRBV4-1
J gene: TRBJ2-7
CDR3 protein: CASSQTGTRGYEQYF
CDR3 DNA: TGCGCCAGCAGCCAAACCGGGACTAGGGGGTACGAGCAGTACTTC

clone size: .
D gene: .
V gene: TRBV5-5
J gene: TRBJ2-1
CDR3 protein: CASSLAIELNEQFF
CDR3 DNA: TGTGCCAGCAGCTTGGCCATAGAACTCAATGAGCAGTTCTTC

clone size: .
D gene: .
V gene: TRBV9
J gene: TRBJ1-2
CDR3 protein: CASSSPGGDVFVMDFHTF
CDR3 DNA: TGTGCCAGCAGCTCCCCTGGGGGGGACGTCTTCGTAATGGACTTTCACACCTTC

clone size: .
D gene: .
V gene: TRBV23-1
J gene: TRBJ2-3
CDR3 protein: CASSHAGLTDTQYF
CDR3 DNA: TGCGCCAGCAGCCACGCGGGGCTCACAGATACGCAGTATTTT

clone size: few
D gene: TRBD1
V gene: TRBV27
J gene: TRBJ1-1
CDR3 protein: CASSPSTGKAFF
CDR3 DNA: TGTGCCAGCAGTCCATCGACAGGGAAAGCTTTCTTT

clone size: .
D gene: .
V gene: TRBV10-2
J gene: TRBJ2-5
CDR3 protein: CASSESRSSQETQYF
CDR3 DNA: TGCGCCAGCAGTGAGTCACGCAGTTCCCAAGAGACCCAGTACTTC

clone size: .
D gene: .
V gene: TRBV28
J gene: TRBJ2-5
CDR3 protein: CASSLMGGGETQYF
CDR3 DNA: TGTGCCAGCAGTTTGATGGGGGGAGGCGAGACCCAGTACTTC

clone size: .
D gene: TRBD1
V gene: TRBV2
J gene: TRBJ2-3
CDR3 protein: CASRNPRGHLPDTQYF
CDR3 DNA: TGTGCCAGCAGGAACCCCAGGGGGCATTTACCAGATACGCAGTATTTT

clone size: .
D gene: TRBD2
V gene: TRBV14
J gene: TRBJ2-7
CDR3 protein: CASRRRGDYEQYF
CDR3 DNA: TGTGCCAGCAGACGGCGGGGGGACTACGAGCAGTACTTC